These 9 T cell receptor beta chains were all obtained from the same sample, sequenced in a study of OX40 agonist ivuxolimab in advanced cancers. TCRdb's copy holds only in-frame clones and misses some; the assay was immunoSEQ multiplex PCR. The top ten clones hold 0.95% to 1.5% of a sample with about 53,000 clones, 79% of them seen once. The source material was CD4+ or CD8+ T cells sorted from blood, sampled in a trial of the OX40 agonist ivuxolimab. These receptors all stem from an adult with an advanced solid tumor such as melanoma, head and neck, liver or kidney cancer.

The chain is built from TRBV29-1 and TRBJ1-1, with 9 bases fitting TRBD1. V was pared by 5 bases and J by 5 bases, with 6 bases of the junction left unmatched. This CDR3 has 13 residues. Germline V gene lookup returns CDR1 SQVTM and CDR2 ANQGSEA. CDR3 bases: TGCAGCGTTAACAGGGGGCAAGGGACTGAAGCTTTCTTT. Translating it yields CSVNRGQGTEAFF.

V and J are TRBV5-1 and TRBJ2-3; 8 nucleotides agree with TRBD2. This CDR3 region has 14 residues. The V segment lost 3 bases and the J segment 6 bases; nucleotides outside the gene matches: 6. The germline V gene has CDR1 SGHRS and CDR2 YFSETQ. In nucleotides, the CDR3 is TGCGCCAGCAGCTATGGACTAGCCAGCGATACGCAGTATTTT. This translates into CASSYGLASDTQYF.

This clone was observed a single time. The rearrangement links TRBV4-2 to TRBJ2-5; 12 bases match TRBD2. This CDR3 contains 15 residues. V lost 6 bases to trimming and J lost 3 bases; unmatched junction nucleotides: 5. Germline CDR1 and CDR2: LGHNA and YNFKEQ. This CDR3 reads CASRYRLAGEETQYF. The CDR3 nucleotides read TGTGCCAGCAGATATAGACTAGCGGGGGAAGAGACCCAGTACTTC.

The chain links TRBV19 to TRBJ2-6; D possibly matches TRBD1 or TRBD2 (7 bases each). Looked up from germline, CDR1 is LNHDA and CDR2 is SQIVND (reference sequence). The ends were cut back, 4 bases at V and 8 bases at J, with 15 bases in the middle. This CDR3 has 15 amino acids. The CDR3, as DNA: TGTGCCAGTAGTACTGGCGGGGGACAGTCCAACGTCCTGACTTTC. Translated, it gives CASSTGGGQSNVLTF.

The chain uses TRBV7-6 and TRBJ2-5; unclear D gene. The CDR3 is made up of 15 amino acids. Trimming cost V 5 bases and J 5 bases, with 18 bases left between them. The germline V gene has CDR1 SGHVS and CDR2 FNYEAQ. The CDR3 DNA follows: TGTGCCAGCAGCCCTAATTTGGAAGGGTACGAGACCCAGTACTTC. Translated, it gives CASSPNLEGYETQYF.

Only a few counts were recorded for this clone. The chain links TRBV4-2 to TRBJ2-1, with 9 bases matching TRBD2. The germline V gene encodes CDR1 LGHNA and CDR2 YNFKEQ. With 4 bases clipped from V and 4 bases from J, the junction kept 5 bases outside the gene matches. This CDR3 has 15 amino acids. The CDR3 sequence is CASSPSGAAYNEQFF. The CDR3, as DNA: TGTGCCAGCAGCCCTAGCGGGGCCGCTTACAATGAGCAGTTCTTC.

This clone ranks as medium-sized (0.01 to 0.1%). The CDR3 here is CASSERGLDTEAFF. In DNA, the CDR3 is TGTGCCAGCAGTGAACGGGGATTGGACACTGAAGCTTTCTTT. This sequence joins TRBV6-1 and TRBJ1-1, with D unclear. V was pared by 2 bases and J by 3 bases, with 10 bases between. Germline V lookup: CDR1 MNHNS, CDR2 SASEGT. The CDR3 is made up of 14 amino acids.

This chain connects TRBV5-1 to TRBJ2-2; 8 nucleotides align to TRBD2. V lost 1 base and J lost 4; bases outside the gene matches: 3. The CDR3 extends over 15 amino acids. Germline V gene lookup returns CDR1 SGHRS and CDR2 YFSETQ. Here the CDR3 reads CASSLSGGTTGELFF. As DNA, the CDR3 is TGCGCCAGCAGCTTGTCGGGAGGGACCACCGGGGAGCTGTTTTTT.

The J gene is TRBJ2-2, the V gene TRBV7-8; possibly TRBD1 for D (6 bases). The CDR3 length is 17 residues. CDR1 is SGHVS, CDR2 FQNEAQ, per germline. The germline V and J ends were trimmed by 1 base and 1 base, with 13 bases remaining between them. DNA for the CDR3: TGTGCCAGCAGCTTAGTTGGCACAGGGCTGAACACCGGGGAGCTGTTTTTT. Residues: CASSLVGTGLNTGELFF.